This TCR beta chain was captured by sequencing in a study of T cell responses to AZD1222 COVID-19 vaccine. Study background: Investigators merged groups given second doses at roughly 4 or roughly 12 weeks. General observations from the study: Repertoire samples came only from after the peak T cell response.

TCRdb's table, derived via immunoSEQ multiplex PCR, lists solely in-frame clones and lacks some. In the table there are under 150,000 clones, roughly 92% of which are singletons. Regarding this clone: What it binds is unknown.

V dropped 5 bases and J dropped 1; count of bases not matched to a gene: 12. The CDR3 has 17 residues. CDR1 is LNHDA and CDR2 is SQIVND in the germline V gene (reference sequence). This TCR was recovered from an adult in good health. The specimen comprised peripheral blood, sampled on day 0 of AZD1222 vaccination. V gene TRBV19 combines with J gene TRBJ2-7; 9 bases map to TRBD1. CDR3 amino acids: CASSDQAGTGISYEQYF. The CDR3 DNA reads TGTGCCAGTAGTGACCAAGCCGGGACAGGGATATCCTACGAGCAGTACTTC.